The clone carrying this T cell receptor beta chain was counted between two and nine times. As yet, its antigen is unknown. Trimming cost V 6 bases and J 5 bases, with 19 bases left between them. CDR1 and CDR2 from the germline V gene are MNHEY and SMNVEV (reference sequence). This CDR3 contains 15 residues. This entry comes from a study of identical twins. Study-wide findings and caveats: Monozygotic twin pairs showed more out-of-frame TCR alpha sharing than models estimated.

TCRdb itself ran the 5' RACE reads through MiXCR, one entry per CDR3 protein. The data contain roughly 280,000 distinct CDR3 sequences, roughly 10% of them seen just once; the ten biggest clones take up roughly 6.4%. The sample was also linked to a second study, of yellow fever vaccine responses in identical twins.

This receptor was identified in a woman aged 18-30 years in good health. The rearrangement uses TRBV27 and TRBJ2-5; D possibly corresponds to TRBD2 (7 bases). The specimen was CD8+ T cells sorted from blood. CDR3 region: CASRKGRGGWETQYF. CDR3 in DNA: TGTGCCAGCAGGAAAGGCAGGGGAGGGTGGGAGACCCAGTACTTC.